Below, one TCR beta chain is given with its context. The authors' processing: Amplified reference gene primers provided the basis for estimating nucleated cell counts. Clones were read by immunoSEQ multiplex PCR, and TCRdb kept only the in-frame ones, dropping some. Clone size and the V and J calls come from that table; the DNA yielded D and trimming. This table holds about 300,000 clones, more than 85% found once. This sample was taken from a study of blood T cell repertoires in COVID-19. This CDR3 is 16 amino acids long. CDR1 SGHDN and CDR2 FVKESK come from the germline V gene. Germline trimming cut 4 bases from V and 6 bases from J; bases unmatched to any gene: 12.

Material for sequencing was peripheral blood. J is TRBJ1-2 and V is TRBV14, with 9 bases fitting TRBD1. This TCR came from a woman aged 25 to 39 with COVID-19, enrolled during active disease. In nucleotides, the CDR3 is TGTGCCAGCAGCCGGGACACCGGGACAGGGAGGGATGGCTACACCTTC. This gives the protein CASSRDTGTGRDGYTF.